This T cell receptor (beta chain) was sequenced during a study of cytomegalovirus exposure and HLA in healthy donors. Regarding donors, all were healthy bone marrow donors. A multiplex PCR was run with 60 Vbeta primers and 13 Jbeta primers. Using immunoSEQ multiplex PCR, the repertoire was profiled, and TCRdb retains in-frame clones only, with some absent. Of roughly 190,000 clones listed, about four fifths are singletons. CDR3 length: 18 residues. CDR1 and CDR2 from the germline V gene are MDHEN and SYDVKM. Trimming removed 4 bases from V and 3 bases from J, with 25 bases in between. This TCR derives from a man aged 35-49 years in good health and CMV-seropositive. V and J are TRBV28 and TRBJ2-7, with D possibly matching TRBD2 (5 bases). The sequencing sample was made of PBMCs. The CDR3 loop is CASSSTGGHLWSYYEQYF. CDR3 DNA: TGTGCCAGCAGTTCTACGGGCGGGCACCTTTGGTCTTACTACGAGCAGTACTTC.